What follows are 17 T cell receptor beta chains derived from one specimen sequenced in a study of blood T cell repertoires in COVID-19. TCRdb's table, derived via immunoSEQ multiplex PCR, lists solely in-frame clones and lacks some. The repertoire holds 300,000 to 350,000 clones, with over 80% as singletons. The sample consisted of PBMCs or T cells enriched from blood (not recorded which). These receptors were obtained from a man aged 30-40 years who had recovered from COVID-19.

This chain links TRBV6-4 with TRBJ2-2; TRBD2 aligns across 9 bases. Germline assignment: CDR1 MRHNA and CDR2 SNTAGT. The V segment lost 1 base and the J segment 4 bases; nucleotides outside the gene matches: 4. This CDR3 has 16 residues. The CDR3 bases are TGTGCCAGCAGTGACTTAGCGGGGGCGCGCACCGGGGAGCTGTTTTTT. Its protein is CASSDLAGARTGELFF.

The chain recombines TRBV3-1 (or the pseudogene TRBV3-2) with TRBJ2-1, with TRBD2 identical over 9 bases. CDR1 LGHDT and CDR2 YNNKEL come from the germline V gene (reference sequence). The V segment lost 8 bases and the J segment 6 bases; nucleotides outside the gene matches: 8. The CDR3 loop spans 14 amino acids. Here the CDR3 reads CASEAGGPANEQFF. CDR3 DNA sequence: TGTGCCAGCGAAGCGGGGGGCCCCGCCAATGAGCAGTTCTTC.

This chain uses TRBV30 with TRBJ1-6; 9 bases map to TRBD1. CDR1 is GTSNPN, CDR2 SVGIG, per germline (reference sequence). V lost 3 bases to trimming and J lost 8 bases; unmatched junction nucleotides: 8. This CDR3 is built from 15 residues. The chain's CDR3 is CAWRATGGAYSPLHF. Written as DNA, the CDR3 is TGTGCCTGGAGAGCCACAGGGGGCGCTTATTCACCCCTCCACTTT.

This chain joins TRBV28 and TRBJ2-5; perhaps TRBD1 as D (5 bases). The CDR3 consists of 15 residues. The ends were cut back, 1 base at V and 1 base at J, with 10 bases in the middle. Germline loops: CDR1 MDHEN, CDR2 SYDVKM. The CDR3 reads CASSLFRQSQETQYF. The CDR3 coding sequence is TGTGCCAGCAGTTTATTTCGACAGAGCCAAGAGACCCAGTACTTC. Complete variable domain (other parts from reference TRBV28 and TRBJ2-5): DVKVTQSSRYLVKRTGEKVFLECVQDMDHENMFWYRQDPGLGLRLIYFSYDVKMKEKGDIPEGYSVSREKKERFSLILESASTNQTSMYLCASSLFRQSQETQYFGPGTRLLVL.

The J gene is TRBJ1-5, the V gene TRBV5-8; 7 bases match TRBD1. With V trimmed by 1 base and J by 5 bases, 3 bases remained unmatched. Germline values: CDR1 SGHTS, CDR2 YDEGEE. CDR3 length: 14 residues. In DNA, the CDR3 is TGTGCCAGCAGCTTGCCAGGGGGAGATCAGCCCCAGCATTTT. Residues: CASSLPGGDQPQHF.

The genes are TRBV28 and TRBJ2-1; 7 bases match TRBD1. The J segment lost 11 bases and the V segment lost 7 bases, leaving 5 bases of the junction unmatched. This CDR3 region has 11 residues. CDR1 MDHEN and CDR2 SYDVKM come from the germline V gene. Here the CDR3 reads CASIGQVKQFF. CDR3 in DNA: TGTGCCAGCATCGGACAGGTCAAGCAGTTCTTC.

The chain is built from TRBV4-2 and TRBJ1-5; a weak D match, TRBD1 (6 bases). The CDR3 spans 18 residues. V lost 1 base, J lost 0 bases, and 16 bases lay in between. Germline CDR1 and CDR2: LGHNA and YNFKEQ. The CDR3 bases are TGTGCCAGCAGCCAAGTGCAGGGGAGGGGTTATAGCAATCAGCCCCAGCATTTT. Translation gives CASSQVQGRGYSNQPQHF.

The CDR3 reads CASSEQGAHYGYTF. CDR3 DNA sequence: TGTGCCAGCAGCGAACAGGGGGCGCACTATGGCTACACCTTC. The V call is TRBV5-6, the J call TRBJ1-2, with TRBD1 identical over 9 bases. CDR3 size: 14 residues. The V gene's germline CDR1 is SGHDT and CDR2 YYEEEE. J gave up 3 bases and V 4 bases, and 4 bases lay outside the gene matches.

In its sample, this clone was seen once. V and J are TRBV10-1 and TRBJ1-6; the D gene is possibly TRBD1 (6 bases). V dropped 4 bases and J dropped 5 bases, with 9 bases sitting between them. CDR3 size: 14 residues. Germline V gene lookup returns CDR1 WNHNN and CDR2 SYGVQD (reference sequence). CDR3: CASSGGQNNSPLHF. CDR3 DNA: TGCGCCAGCAGTGGCGGACAGAATAATTCACCCCTCCACTTT.

V usage is TRBV19 and J usage is TRBJ1-1, with TRBD1 matching 9 bases. The length of the CDR3 is 15 residues. The J segment lost 3 bases and the V segment lost 5 bases, leaving 7 bases of the junction unmatched. The germline gives CDR1 LNHDA, CDR2 SQIVND (reference sequence). The CDR3 bases are TGTGCCAGTAGTCCGGGTAGGGACAGGGACACTGAAGCTTTCTTT. This translates into CASSPGRDRDTEAFF.

CDR3 loop: CASSLEWRGGPGANVLTF. In DNA form, the CDR3 reads TGTGCCAGCAGCTTGGAGTGGCGGGGGGGCCCCGGGGCCAACGTCCTGACTTTC. The chain recombines TRBV5-5 with TRBJ2-6; TRBD2 matches at 9 bases. Germline CDR1 SGHKS, CDR2 YYEKEE (reference sequence). This CDR3 comprises 18 residues. J lost 4 bases, V lost 0 bases, and 8 bases had no gene match.

This chain uses TRBV16 with TRBJ1-4; TRBD1 matches at 10 bases. J gave up 7 bases and V 4 bases, and 6 bases lay outside the gene matches. The V gene's germline CDR1 is KGHSY and CDR2 FQNENV. The CDR3 runs to 15 residues. The CDR3 DNA sequence: TGTGCCAGCAGCCCCCGGACAGGGGGGAGTGAAAAACTGTTTTTT. Encoded protein: CASSPRTGGSEKLFF.

This clone turned up a few times. The rearrangement links TRBV12-3 or TRBV12-4 to TRBJ1-1; D gene unclear. The V end lost 5 bases, the J end lost 0 bases, and 7 bases lay between the germline ends. The CDR3 sequence is 13 residues long. CDR3 region: CASSRLLNTEAFF. CDR3 DNA sequence: TGTGCCAGCAGTCGACTCTTGAACACTGAAGCTTTCTTT.

The chain recombines TRBV2 with TRBJ2-2; D unresolved. Germline-derived CDR1 and CDR2 are SNHLY and FYNNEI. This CDR3 is 18 amino acids long. The germline V and J ends were trimmed by 5 bases and 4 bases, with 23 bases remaining between them. Here the CDR3 reads CASSLVRSARVSTGELFF. DNA of the CDR3: TGTGCCAGCAGTCTCGTTCGGAGTGCGAGAGTGTCCACCGGGGAGCTGTTTTTT.

The V call is TRBV5-1, the J call TRBJ1-1, with a possible D match to TRBD1 (6 bases). Germline V gene sequence: CDR1 SGHRS, CDR2 YFSETQ. Trimming shortened V by 0 bases and J by 5 bases, and 11 bases separated the two germline ends. The CDR3 has 14 amino acids. In DNA, the CDR3 is TGCGCCAGCAGCTTGGCACAGGGCCGGACTGAAGCTTTCTTT. Translating it yields CASSLAQGRTEAFF. Full variable domain (missing parts from reference TRBV5-1 and TRBJ1-1): KAGVTQTPRYLIKTRGQQVTLSCSPISGHRSVSWYQQTPGQGLQFLFEYFSETQRNKGNFPGRFSGRQFSNSRSEMNVSTLELGDSALYLCASSLAQGRTEAFFGQGTRLTVV.

The V call is TRBV5-1, the J call TRBJ1-2, with 7 bases lining up with TRBD1. Germline CDR1 is SGHRS and CDR2 is YFSETQ. The V segment lost 0 bases and the J segment 4 bases; nucleotides outside the gene matches: 3. The CDR3 sequence is 14 residues long. The CDR3 coding sequence is TGCGCCAGCAGCTTGGGACAGGGCGGCTATGGCTACACCTTC. Translating gives CASSLGQGGYGYTF.

The chain is built from TRBV5-1 and TRBJ2-3; TRBD1 aligns across 7 bases. V lost 0 bases to trimming and J lost 3 bases; unmatched junction nucleotides: 4. The CDR3 has 15 amino acids. The germline gives CDR1 SGHRS, CDR2 YFSETQ. The CDR3 region has the DNA TGCGCCAGCAGCTTGGGGGGGACAGAAACAGATACGCAGTATTTT. The encoded protein is CASSLGGTETDTQYF.